The entry below describes one T cell receptor beta chain. The antigen remains unidentified. A much larger clone differs from this one at a single base, so this may be a read error. The sample belongs to a study of T cell repertoires in cytomegalovirus infection. Whole-study context: Through public TCR beta signatures, both CMV infection and matching HLA type were indicated. General observations from the study: Frequencies of public TCR beta families were cumulated, and this identified carriers of CMV plus the relevant HLA. CMV-specific TCR beta clonotypes restricted by HLA-C dominated the ex vivo response.

TCRdb recomputed calls from the reads with MiXCR, one row per CDR3 protein. The repertoire holds 230,000 or so distinct CDR3 sequences, more than 15% seen once, with around half in the top ten. Germline V gene lookup returns CDR1 MNHEY and CDR2 SVGEGT. CDR3 size: 13 residues. The sequence was collected from a human donor in good health (CMV status not recorded). Some clones in this sample may be carry-over from other donors' samples. This chain links TRBV6-2 or TRBV6-3 with TRBJ1-1; D not certain. Sequenced sample: CD8+ T cells from PBMCs. CDR3 sequence: CVYRAGVNTEAFF. CDR3 sequence (DNA): TGTGTCTATCGGGCAGGCGTCAACACTGAAGCTTTCTTT.